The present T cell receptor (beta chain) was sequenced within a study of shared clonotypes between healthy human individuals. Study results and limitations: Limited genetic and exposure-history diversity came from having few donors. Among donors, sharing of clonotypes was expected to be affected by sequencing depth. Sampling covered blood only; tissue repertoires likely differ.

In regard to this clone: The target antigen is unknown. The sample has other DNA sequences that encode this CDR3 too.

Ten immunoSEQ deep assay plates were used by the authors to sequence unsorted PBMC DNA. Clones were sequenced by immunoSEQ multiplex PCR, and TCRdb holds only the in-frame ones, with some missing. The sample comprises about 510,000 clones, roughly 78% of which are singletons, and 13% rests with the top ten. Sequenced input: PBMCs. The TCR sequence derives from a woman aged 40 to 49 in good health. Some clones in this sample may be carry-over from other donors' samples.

The CDR3 sequence is CASSQGQGQPQHF. As DNA, the CDR3 is TGTGCCAGCAGCCAGGGACAGGGGCAGCCCCAGCATTTT. V usage is TRBV14 and J usage is TRBJ1-5, with 10 bases matching TRBD1. Trimming cost V 3 bases and J 7 bases; bases outside gene matches: 0. The CDR3 extends over 13 amino acids. Germline V gene sequence: CDR1 SGHDN, CDR2 FVKESK.